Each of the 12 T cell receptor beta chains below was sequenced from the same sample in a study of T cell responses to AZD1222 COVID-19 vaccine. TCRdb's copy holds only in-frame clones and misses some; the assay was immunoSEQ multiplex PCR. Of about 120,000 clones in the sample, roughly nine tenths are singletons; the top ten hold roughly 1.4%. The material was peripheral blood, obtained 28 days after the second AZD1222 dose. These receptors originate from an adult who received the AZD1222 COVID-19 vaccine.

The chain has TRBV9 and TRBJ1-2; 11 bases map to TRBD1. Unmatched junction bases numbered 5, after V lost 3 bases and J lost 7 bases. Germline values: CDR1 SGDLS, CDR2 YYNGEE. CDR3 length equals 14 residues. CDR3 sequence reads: CASSESDRGRGYTF. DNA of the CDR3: TGTGCCAGCAGCGAATCGGACAGGGGGCGTGGCTACACCTTC.

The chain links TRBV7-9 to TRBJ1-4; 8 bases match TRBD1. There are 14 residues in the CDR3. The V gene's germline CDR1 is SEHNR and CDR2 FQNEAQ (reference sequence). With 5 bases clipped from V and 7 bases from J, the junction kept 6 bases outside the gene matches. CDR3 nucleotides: TGTGCCAGCAGCCCGAGGACAGGGAGTGAAAAACTGTTTTTT. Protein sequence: CASSPRTGSEKLFF.

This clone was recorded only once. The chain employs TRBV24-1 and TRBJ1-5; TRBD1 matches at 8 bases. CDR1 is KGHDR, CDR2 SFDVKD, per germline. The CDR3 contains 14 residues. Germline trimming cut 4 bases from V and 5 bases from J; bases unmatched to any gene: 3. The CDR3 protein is CATSDPTGDQPQHF. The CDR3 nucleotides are TGTGCCACCAGTGACCCGACAGGGGATCAGCCCCAGCATTTT.

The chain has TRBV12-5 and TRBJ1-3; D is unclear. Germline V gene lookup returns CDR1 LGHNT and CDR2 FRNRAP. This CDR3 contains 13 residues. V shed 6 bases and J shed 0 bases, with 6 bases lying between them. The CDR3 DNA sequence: TGTGCTAGTGGCAAGAACTCTGGAAACACCATATATTTT. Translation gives CASGKNSGNTIYF.

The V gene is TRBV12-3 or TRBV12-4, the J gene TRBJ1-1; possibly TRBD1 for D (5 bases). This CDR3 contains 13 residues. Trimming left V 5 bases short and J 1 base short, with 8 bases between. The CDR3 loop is CASSLGPNTEAFF. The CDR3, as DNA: TGTGCCAGCAGTCTGGGACCGAACACTGAAGCTTTCTTT.

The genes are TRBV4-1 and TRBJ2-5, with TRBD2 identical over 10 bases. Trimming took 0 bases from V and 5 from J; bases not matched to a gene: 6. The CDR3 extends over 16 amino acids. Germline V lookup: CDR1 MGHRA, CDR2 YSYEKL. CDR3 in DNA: TGCGCCAGCAGCCAAGATCTAGCGGGAGTATTGGAGACCCAGTACTTC. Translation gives CASSQDLAGVLETQYF.

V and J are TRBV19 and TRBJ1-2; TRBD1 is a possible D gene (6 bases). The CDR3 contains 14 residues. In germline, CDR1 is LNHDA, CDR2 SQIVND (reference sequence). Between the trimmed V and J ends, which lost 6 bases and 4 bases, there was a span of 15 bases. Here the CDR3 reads CASRQGISSYGYTF. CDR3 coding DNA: TGTGCCAGTAGACAGGGCATATCTAGCTATGGCTACACCTTC.

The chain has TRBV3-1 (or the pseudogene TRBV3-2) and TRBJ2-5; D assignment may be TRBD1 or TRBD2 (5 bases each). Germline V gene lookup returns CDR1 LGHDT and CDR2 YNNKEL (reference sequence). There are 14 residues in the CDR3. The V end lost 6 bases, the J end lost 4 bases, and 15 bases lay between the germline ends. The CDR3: CASSLRYGAETQYF. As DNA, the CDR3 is TGTGCCAGCAGTTTGAGGTACGGGGCAGAGACCCAGTACTTC.

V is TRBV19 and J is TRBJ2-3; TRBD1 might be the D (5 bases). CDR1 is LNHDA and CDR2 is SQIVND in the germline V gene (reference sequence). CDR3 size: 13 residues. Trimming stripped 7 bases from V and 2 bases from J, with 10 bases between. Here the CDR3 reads CASTREDTDTQYF. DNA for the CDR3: TGTGCCAGTACCAGGGAAGACACAGATACGCAGTATTTT.

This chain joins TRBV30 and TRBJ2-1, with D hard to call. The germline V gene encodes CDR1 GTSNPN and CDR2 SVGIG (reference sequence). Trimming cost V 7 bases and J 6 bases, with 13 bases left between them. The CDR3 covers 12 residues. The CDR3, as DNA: TGTGCCTTCTCACTCTTGAGCAATGAGCAGTTCTTC. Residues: CAFSLLSNEQFF. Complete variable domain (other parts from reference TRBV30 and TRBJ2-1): SQTIHQWPATLVQPVGSPLSLECTVEGTSNPNLYWYRQAAGRGLQLLFYSVGIGQISSEVPQNLSASRPQDRQFILSSKKLLLSDSGFYLCAFSLLSNEQFFGPGTRLTVL.

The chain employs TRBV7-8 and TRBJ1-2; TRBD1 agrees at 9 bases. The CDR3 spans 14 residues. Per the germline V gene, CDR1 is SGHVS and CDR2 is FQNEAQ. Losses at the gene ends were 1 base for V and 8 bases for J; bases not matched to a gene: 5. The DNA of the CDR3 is TGTGCCAGCAGCTTAGAATTTACAGGGGGCGGCTACACCTTC. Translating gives CASSLEFTGGGYTF. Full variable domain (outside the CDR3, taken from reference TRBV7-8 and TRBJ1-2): GAGVSQSPRYKVAKRGQDVALRCDPISGHVSLFWYQQALGQGPEFLTYFQNEAQLDKSGLPSDRFFAERPEGSVSTLKIQRTQQEDSAVYLCASSLEFTGGGYTFGSGTRLTVV.

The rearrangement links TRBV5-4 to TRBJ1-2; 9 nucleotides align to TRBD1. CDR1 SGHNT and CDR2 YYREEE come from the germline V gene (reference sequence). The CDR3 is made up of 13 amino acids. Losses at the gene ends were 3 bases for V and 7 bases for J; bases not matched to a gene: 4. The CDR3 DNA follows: TGTGCCAGCAGCTCGGGACAGGGTGGTGGCTACACCTTC. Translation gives CASSSGQGGGYTF.